The next 22 T cell receptor beta chains were all read from a single sample in a study of cytomegalovirus exposure and HLA in healthy donors. Primers for the PCR totalled 60 Vbeta and 13 Jbeta. This table comes from immunoSEQ multiplex PCR, and its TCRdb copy is limited to in-frame clones, with some not included. Recorded for this sample: 75,000 to 95,000 clones. Material for sequencing was PBMCs. The source is a woman between 55 and 75 years old in good health and CMV-seronegative.

This rearrangement joins TRBV6-5 to TRBJ1-5; TRBD1 matches 8 bases. The CDR3 totals 15 residues. From germline, CDR1 is MNHEY and CDR2 SVGAGI. Unmatched junction bases numbered 5, after V lost 6 bases and J lost 1 base. The CDR3 loop reads CASRRGQESNQPQHF. Here the CDR3 DNA reads TGTGCCAGCAGACGGGGACAGGAAAGCAATCAGCCCCAGCATTTT.

The chain recombines TRBV28 with TRBJ2-4, with 7 bases matching TRBD2. Trimming cost V 5 bases and J 3 bases; bases outside gene matches: 7. The CDR3 consists of 15 residues. Per the germline V gene, CDR1 is MDHEN and CDR2 is SYDVKM. CDR3 DNA sequence: TGTGCCAGCAGTGGGGGGACTACGCACAAAAACATTCAGTACTTC. As protein: CASSGGTTHKNIQYF.

CDR3: CASSPQDTGELFF. The CDR3 DNA sequence: TGTGCCAGCAGCCCCCAGGACACCGGGGAGCTGTTTTTT. The chain couples TRBV11-2 to TRBJ2-2; no clear D. Germline loops: CDR1 SGHAT, CDR2 FQNNGV. This CDR3 region has 13 residues. V lost 5 bases and J lost 3, with 7 bases in between.

Here the CDR3 DNA reads TGTGCCAGCAGTAGCGTCCCGGGACAGAGTAACACCGGGGAGCTGTTTTTT. Its translation: CASSSVPGQSNTGELFF. This chain joins TRBV28 and TRBJ2-2; 7 bases are shared with TRBD1. The V segment lost 5 bases and the J segment 2 bases; nucleotides outside the gene matches: 11. Germline V gene lookup returns CDR1 MDHEN and CDR2 SYDVKM. This CDR3 has 17 residues. Using reference TRBV28 and TRBJ2-2 for the parts outside the CDR3, the full variable domain is DVKVTQSSRYLVKRTGEKVFLECVQDMDHENMFWYRQDPGLGLRLIYFSYDVKMKEKGDIPEGYSVSREKKERFSLILESASTNQTSMYLCASSSVPGQSNTGELFFGEGSRLTVL.

CDR3 sequence reads: CASINFRDSGNTIYF. CDR3 in DNA: TGTGCCAGCATAAACTTCAGGGACTCTGGAAACACCATATATTTT. The J gene is TRBJ1-3, the V gene TRBV6-5; D is perhaps TRBD1 (5 bases). CDR1 MNHEY and CDR2 SVGAGI come from the germline V gene. The CDR3 has 15 amino acids. The V end lost 7 bases, the J end lost 0 bases, and 13 bases lay between the germline ends.

V is TRBV18 and J is TRBJ2-2; no reliable D call. CDR1 and CDR2 (germline): KGHSH, LQKENI. V lost 6 bases and J lost 6, with 11 bases in between. CDR3 length: 13 residues. CDR3 DNA: TGTGCCAGCTCCGCGGTGAATCCCGGGGAGCTGTTTTTT. Residues: CASSAVNPGELFF.

CDR3 in DNA: TGTGCCAGCAGTCCCCCGCAGGGCTCTGGAAACACCATATATTTT. Its translation: CASSPPQGSGNTIYF. The chain joins TRBV6-5 to TRBJ1-3, with a weak D call TRBD1 (5 bases). Per germline, CDR1 MNHEY and CDR2 SVGAGI. The V end lost 5 bases, the J end lost 0 bases, and 11 bases lay between the germline ends. CDR3 length: 15 residues.

The chain links TRBV28 to TRBJ2-3; 9 bases are shared with TRBD2. Per the germline V gene, CDR1 is MDHEN and CDR2 is SYDVKM. This CDR3 spans 18 amino acids. V was pared by 2 bases and J by 0 bases, with 9 bases of the junction left unmatched. The CDR3 loop is CASSLAGSGRKSTDTQYF. The CDR3 DNA reads TGTGCCAGCAGTTTAGCGGGGAGCGGGAGGAAGAGCACAGATACGCAGTATTTT.

This CDR3 reads CASSRNPTGTMNTEAFF. As DNA, the CDR3 is TGCGCCAGCAGCCGCAACCCGACAGGAACGATGAACACTGAAGCTTTCTTT. The gene calls are TRBV5-1 and TRBJ1-1; TRBD1 might be the D (6 bases). Germline V gives CDR1 SGHRS, CDR2 YFSETQ. V was pared by 4 bases and J by 0 bases, with 19 bases between. The CDR3 is made up of 17 amino acids.

The CDR3 nucleotides are TGTGCCAGCAGCGCTAGCGGATGGGGGGTGGGCACAGATACGCAGTATTTT. Its protein is CASSASGWGVGTDTQYF. The genes are TRBV13 and TRBJ2-3; TRBD2 agrees at 7 bases. Germline V CDR1 and CDR2: PRHDT, FYEKMQ (reference sequence). This CDR3 has 17 residues. With V trimmed by 5 bases and J by 1 base, 12 bases remained unmatched.

The CDR3 DNA sequence: TGCGCCAGCAGCCAAGATCTGGCGGGAGCGCCTTACAATGAGCAGTTCTTC. Encoded protein: CASSQDLAGAPYNEQFF. The V call is TRBV4-3, the J call TRBJ2-1, with 7 bases lining up with TRBD2. This CDR3 is built from 17 residues. CDR1 LGHNA and CDR2 YSLEER come from the germline V gene. The J segment lost 4 bases and the V segment lost 0 bases, leaving 9 bases of the junction unmatched.

This chain joins TRBV7-9 and TRBJ2-1, with TRBD2 matching 9 bases. CDR3 size: 17 residues. From germline, CDR1 is SEHNR and CDR2 FQNEAQ (reference sequence). The V segment lost 4 bases and the J segment 6 bases; nucleotides outside the gene matches: 13. This CDR3 reads CASSYSLRIAGVNEQFF. The CDR3 nucleotides read TGTGCCAGCAGCTACTCTCTACGAATAGCGGGAGTCAATGAGCAGTTCTTC.

The chain has TRBV5-1 and TRBJ1-4, with a tentative D call TRBD1 (5 bases). The V end was cut by 4 bases, the J end by 6 bases, with 13 bases between. The CDR3 has 14 residues. Germline V gene data show CDR1 as SGHRS and CDR2 as YFSETQ. The CDR3, as DNA: TGCGCCAGCAGCATTCAGGGAAGTGATGAAAAACTGTTTTTT. As protein: CASSIQGSDEKLFF.

V and J are TRBV7-8 and TRBJ1-2; 7 nucleotides align to TRBD1. The germline V gene encodes CDR1 SGHVS and CDR2 FQNEAQ. V shed 0 bases, J shed 6 bases, and the junction held 7 bases outside the gene matches. The CDR3 contains 15 residues. Written as DNA, the CDR3 is TGTGCCAGCAGCTTAGCGTACAGGGGATCAAATGGCTACACCTTC. It yields the protein CASSLAYRGSNGYTF.

V is TRBV19 and J is TRBJ2-3; 9 bases align to TRBD2. The CDR3 is 16 residues long. Germline V lookup: CDR1 LNHDA, CDR2 SQIVND (reference sequence). Losses at the gene ends were 5 bases for V and 1 base for J; bases not matched to a gene: 7. Here the CDR3 DNA reads TGTGCCAGTAGTCCCCCGGCGGGAGGGGGCACAGATACGCAGTATTTT. Translated: CASSPPAGGGTDTQYF.

J is TRBJ2-1 and V is TRBV7-3; TRBD2 aligns across 10 bases. Trimming took 2 bases from V and 8 from J; bases not matched to a gene: 6. This CDR3 comprises 15 residues. Germline V CDR1 and CDR2: SGHTA, FQGTGA. This CDR3 is CASSLEAGGGHEQFF. The CDR3 region has the DNA TGTGCCAGCAGCTTAGAAGCGGGAGGGGGACATGAGCAGTTCTTC.

The chain carries TRBV5-1 and TRBJ2-7; D gene unclear. The V gene's germline CDR1 is SGHRS and CDR2 YFSETQ. Trimming cost V 4 bases and J 3 bases, with 14 bases left between them. The CDR3 covers 14 residues. Here the CDR3 reads CASSTDQRSYEQYF. CDR3 DNA sequence: TGCGCCAGCAGCACAGACCAAAGAAGCTACGAGCAGTACTTC.

The chain recombines TRBV5-1 with TRBJ1-1; D unresolved. This CDR3 region has 13 residues. Trimming took off 1 base at V and 0 bases at J, with 4 bases between the two ends. Germline CDR1 and CDR2: SGHRS and YFSETQ. The CDR3 loop is CASSLSLNTEAFF. The CDR3 nucleotides are TGCGCCAGCAGCTTGTCTCTGAACACTGAAGCTTTCTTT.

The V gene is TRBV4-3, the J gene TRBJ2-1; D is undetermined. Germline V CDR1 and CDR2: LGHNA, YSLEER. V lost 0 bases and J 5 bases, leaving 5 bases between the germline ends. The CDR3 totals 13 residues. The CDR3 DNA sequence: TGCGCCAGCAGCCAAGAGCGGAACAATGAGCAGTTCTTC. Its translation: CASSQERNNEQFF.

V usage is TRBV28 and J usage is TRBJ2-5; TRBD2 aligns across 7 bases. Trimming cost V 6 bases and J 4 bases; bases outside gene matches: 8. Germline CDR1 MDHEN, CDR2 SYDVKM. The CDR3 has 14 residues. The CDR3 DNA reads as TGTGCCAGCAGCCCATCCTTAGCGGGAGAGACCCAGTACTTC. This codes for CASSPSLAGETQYF.

The chain recombines TRBV4-2 with TRBJ1-5, with a possible D match to TRBD1 (6 bases). Germline V CDR1 and CDR2: LGHNA, YNFKEQ. The CDR3 has 16 residues. V dropped 0 bases and J dropped 3 bases, with 12 bases sitting between them. The CDR3 loop reads CASSQDEGGLNQPQHF. CDR3 sequence (DNA): TGTGCCAGCAGCCAAGATGAAGGGGGTCTCAATCAGCCCCAGCATTTT.

The chain joins TRBV11-2 to TRBJ2-7, with 8 bases matching TRBD2. V shed 4 bases, J shed 4 bases, and the junction held 9 bases outside the gene matches. This CDR3 has 15 residues. The germline V gene has CDR1 SGHAT and CDR2 FQNNGV. The DNA for the CDR3 is TGTGCCAGCAGCTATGCGGGAGGCGAGTTTTACGAGCAGTACTTC. Translation: CASSYAGGEFYEQYF.